This T cell receptor (beta chain) emerged from a study of T cells after yellow fever vaccination (dated by TCRdb to about 2019). For the study in its entirety: The SMART-Seq v4 Ultra Low Input RNA kit was used to prepare libraries from fractions with low cell numbers. Blood was collected at multiple timepoints before and after primary and secondary immunization, and bulk PBMC replicates and cell subsets were isolated. To follow T-cell clones before and after both primary and booster YFV17D yellow fever vaccination, bulk TCR alpha and beta repertoires underwent longitudinal sequencing. Two healthy male donors made up the cohort, one aged 18 to 29 years and the other aged 30 to 40 years. Findings and caveats that apply to the study as a whole: A small share of clonotypes occurred in both CD4 and CD8 compartments, likely arising from convergent recombination. Because the study included only a couple of donors, the extent to which the findings can be generalized is limited. Because abundant contaminating clonotypes from the bulk population could be contained in FACS-sorted repertoires, computational filtering was required. The secondary T-cell response was weaker than the primary response but faster, peaking on day 5 instead of day 15. After the booster, most clones that had expanded after primary vaccination were detected again (nearly 97% of CD4 and 88% of CD8), suggesting broad maintenance of memory.

To note about this clonotype: Its antigen specificity is not known. There are no base qualities to consult, and no much larger clone falls within one base.

The germline V gene (reference sequence) yields MNHEY for CDR1 and SMNVEV for CDR2. Trimming takes 10 bases from V and 4 bases from J, and the germline ends sit 17 bases apart. The CDR3 contains 13 residues, cysteine and phenylalanine counted. The read is trimmed to its CDR3 DNA, 39 bases read in frame from base 1. TCR cDNA was made using 5'RACE template switching, a step that added a universal primer site and unique molecular identifiers. Priming for cDNA synthesis came from both the TCR alpha and TCR beta constant segments. Two PCR steps were used to amplify libraries, with sample barcodes and sequencing adapters being added in the second step. Sequencing of the libraries was done on either Illumina HiSeq 2500 (2x100 bp) or NovaSeq (2x150 bp). The original methods were these. Demultiplexing of reads and collapsing into UMI consensus sequences were performed with MIGEC, and V(D)J alignment was carried out with MiXCR. Vaccine-responding clonotypes were identified with edgeR using replicate PBMC samples, with FDR below 0.01 and a log2 fold change above 5 up to day 15 being required. Each bulk clonotype received a CD4 or CD8 identity based on whether the sequenced CD4 or CD8 repertoire contained that clonotype at higher abundance. Using fastp at Q25 and MiXCR, TCRdb reprocessed the public reads and kept productive beta chains. Rows matching on CDR3 protein sequence are summarized as one entry with the most common DNA and genes. These V and J calls originate from TCRdb's pipeline instead of the authors' own analysis. The sample yields 500,000 to 700,000 distinct CDR3 sequences; 19% were counted once. Approximately 14% of the sample is in the top ten clones.

The sample's treatment or condition label is to be understood as: live attenuated yellow fever vaccine strain. At each blood-draw timepoint, two biological replicates of bulk PBMCs were collected. A standard Ficoll-Paque protocol was used to isolate PBMCs from peripheral blood. TriZol was used to extract RNA from bulk PBMCs, from CD4 and CD8 fractions, and from dextramer-positive and dextramer-negative fractions. The sequence was collected from a young man who received the YFV17D yellow fever vaccine. The chain couples TRBV27 to TRBJ2-7, with TRBD1 as a weak D call on 6 bases. Sequencing was performed on PBMCs, taken 15 days after the yellow fever booster vaccination. CDR3 region: CATHRAGAYEQYF. The nucleotide sequence reads TGTGCCACCCACCGGGCAGGGGCTTACGAGCAGTACTTC.